These 9 T cell receptor beta chains were sequenced from one sample in a study of a mutant IDH1 vaccine in newly diagnosed glioma. Produced via immunoSEQ multiplex PCR; TCRdb's table is partial and in-frame only. The table lists 40,000 or so clones, approximately 93% of them singletons. These receptors are not linked to any known antigen. Stated time point: week 5, during vaccination. Every vaccine dose comprised 300 ug of mutant IDH1 20-mer peptide plus topical imiquimod. The sample consisted of PBMCs, taken from a glioma patient whose treatment included an IDH1 peptide vaccine. The receptors were gathered from a man in his fifties or sixties with glioma.

The V call is TRBV6-6, the J call TRBJ1-1; unclear D gene. The V gene lost 6 bases and the J gene lost 5 bases, with 10 bases spanning the gap. The CDR3 extends over 12 amino acids. CDR1 MNHNY and CDR2 SVGAGI come from the germline V gene (reference sequence). CDR3 loop: CASREGRTEAFF. The CDR3 bases are TGTGCCAGCAGGGAGGGTAGGACTGAAGCTTTCTTT.

The chain carries TRBV4-2 and TRBJ1-1; the D gene is possibly TRBD1 (5 bases). V gave up 2 bases and J gave up 4 bases, with 11 bases separating them. The germline V gene has CDR1 LGHNA and CDR2 YNFKEQ. CDR3 size: 14 residues. The CDR3 nucleotides are TGTGCCAGCAGCCAACCGGCCCAGGGCACTGAAGCTTTCTTT. It translates to CASSQPAQGTEAFF.

The chain employs TRBV27 and TRBJ1-5, with 10 bases fitting TRBD1. Germline-derived CDR1 and CDR2 are MNHEY and SMNVEV (reference sequence). The CDR3 is 15 residues long. V shed 10 bases, J shed 8 bases, and the junction held 14 bases outside the gene matches. The CDR3 is CANQPGQGRWKPQHF. The CDR3 nucleotides are TGTGCCAATCAACCGGGACAGGGGAGATGGAAGCCCCAGCATTTT.

The V and J genes are TRBV5-4 and TRBJ2-5; D is perhaps TRBD1 (7 bases). V lost 2 bases, J lost 5 bases, and 16 bases lay in between. This CDR3 has 15 amino acids. Germline V lookup: CDR1 SGHNT, CDR2 YYREEE (reference sequence). The CDR3 is CASSFTQGGRETQYF. CDR3 DNA sequence: TGTGCCAGCAGCTTCACCCAGGGGGGCCGGGAGACCCAGTACTTC.

V gene TRBV15 combines with J gene TRBJ2-1; TRBD1 might be the D (6 bases). From germline, CDR1 is LNHNV and CDR2 YYDKDF (reference sequence). This CDR3 comprises 15 residues. Between the trimmed V and J ends, which lost 3 bases and 0 bases, there was a span of 9 bases. The CDR3 region is CATSRDSSSYNEQFF. Written as DNA, the CDR3 is TGTGCCACCAGCAGGGACAGTAGCTCCTACAATGAGCAGTTCTTC.

The V gene is TRBV6-6, the J gene TRBJ2-5, with D perhaps assigned TRBD1 or TRBD2 (5 bases each). Germline CDR1 MNHNY, CDR2 SVGAGI (reference sequence). The CDR3 length is 14 residues. V lost 5 bases to trimming and J lost 6 bases, with 16 bases between them. CDR3 DNA sequence: TGTGCCAGCAGTGGGGGAGCAGACTCAAAGACCCAGTACTTC. This gives the protein CASSGGADSKTQYF.

V gene TRBV7-9 combines with J gene TRBJ1-2; D is possibly TRBD1 (5 bases). Germline-derived CDR1 and CDR2 are SEHNR and FQNEAQ (reference sequence). The V and J ends lost 3 bases and 1 base respectively, with 12 bases between them. The CDR3 length is 15 residues. The CDR3 reads CASSFGLGLNYGYTF. CDR3 in DNA: TGTGCCAGCAGCTTTGGCCTGGGACTTAACTATGGCTACACCTTC.

The chain combines TRBV27 with TRBJ1-1; maybe TRBD1 (6 bases). The CDR3 covers 18 residues. V lost 3 bases, J lost 5 bases, and 25 bases lay in between. CDR1 and CDR2 (germline): MNHEY, SMNVEV (reference sequence). CDR3 in amino acids: CASSFLGETGFPETEAFF. DNA for the CDR3: TGTGCCAGCAGTTTCCTAGGCGAAACAGGGTTCCCCGAGACTGAAGCTTTCTTT.

The chain has TRBV7-8 and TRBJ2-1; D possibly matches TRBD1 or TRBD2 (6 bases each). Trimming removed 3 bases from V and 9 bases from J, with 24 bases in between. Looked up from germline, CDR1 is SGHVS and CDR2 is FQNEAQ. The CDR3 is 17 amino acids. The CDR3 sequence is CASSFPRGGTPQGEQFF. The CDR3 coding sequence is TGTGCCAGCAGCTTCCCACGTGGCGGGACACCCCAAGGTGAGCAGTTCTTC.